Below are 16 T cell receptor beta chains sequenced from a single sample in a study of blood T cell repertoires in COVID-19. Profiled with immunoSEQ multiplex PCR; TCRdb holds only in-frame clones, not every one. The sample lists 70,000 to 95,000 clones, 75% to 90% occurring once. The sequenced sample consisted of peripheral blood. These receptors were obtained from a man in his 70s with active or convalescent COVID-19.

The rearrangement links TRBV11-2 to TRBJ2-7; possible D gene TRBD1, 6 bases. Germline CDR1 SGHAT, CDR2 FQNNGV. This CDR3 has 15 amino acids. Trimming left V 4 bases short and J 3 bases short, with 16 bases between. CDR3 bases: TGTGCCAGCAGCTCCATTGTGGACAGCGACTACGAGCAGTACTTC. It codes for CASSSIVDSDYEQYF.

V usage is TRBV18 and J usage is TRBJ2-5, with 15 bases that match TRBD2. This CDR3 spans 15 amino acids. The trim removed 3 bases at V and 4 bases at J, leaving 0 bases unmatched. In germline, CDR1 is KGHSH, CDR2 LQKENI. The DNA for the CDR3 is TGTGCCAGCTCACCGGGACTAGCGGGAGGAGAGACCCAGTACTTC. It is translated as CASSPGLAGGETQYF.

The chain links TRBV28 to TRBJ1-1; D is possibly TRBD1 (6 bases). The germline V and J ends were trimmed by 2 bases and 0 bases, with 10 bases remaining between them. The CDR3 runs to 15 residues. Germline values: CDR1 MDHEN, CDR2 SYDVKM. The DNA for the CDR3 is TGTGCCAGCAGTTTACAAGGACAGATGAACACTGAAGCTTTCTTT. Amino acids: CASSLQGQMNTEAFF.

As DNA, the CDR3 is TGTGCCAGCAGCCAAGTACAGGGGGCGGTTGAAGCTTTCTTT. Protein sequence: CASSQVQGAVEAFF. The J gene is TRBJ1-1, the V gene TRBV3-1 (or the pseudogene TRBV3-2); TRBD1 agrees at 9 bases. The V gene end was trimmed by 1 base and the J gene end by 7 bases; junction bases not matched to a gene: 4. The CDR3 consists of 14 residues. Germline CDR1 is LGHDT and CDR2 is YNNKEL (reference sequence).

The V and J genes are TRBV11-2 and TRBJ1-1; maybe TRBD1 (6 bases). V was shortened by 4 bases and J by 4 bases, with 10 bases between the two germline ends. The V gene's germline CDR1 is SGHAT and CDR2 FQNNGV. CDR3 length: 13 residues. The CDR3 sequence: CASSSTGFTEAFF. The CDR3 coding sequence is TGTGCCAGCAGCTCGACAGGTTTCACTGAAGCTTTCTTT.

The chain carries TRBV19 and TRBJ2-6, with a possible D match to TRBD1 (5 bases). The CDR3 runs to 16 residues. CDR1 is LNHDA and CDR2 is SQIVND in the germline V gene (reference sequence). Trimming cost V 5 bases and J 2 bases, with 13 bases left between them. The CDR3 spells CASSALQVAGANVLTF. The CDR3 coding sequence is TGTGCCAGTAGTGCATTACAGGTTGCTGGGGCCAACGTCCTGACTTTC.

The CDR3 DNA reads as TGCGCCAGCAGCTTGGAACGGACAGATTTACTGTACGAGCAGTACTTC. It is translated as CASSLERTDLLYEQYF. V is TRBV5-1 and J is TRBJ2-7, with TRBD1 as a possible D gene (6 bases). CDR3 length equals 16 residues. V was trimmed by 0 bases and J by 4 bases, leaving 17 bases between them. Germline V gene sequence: CDR1 SGHRS, CDR2 YFSETQ.

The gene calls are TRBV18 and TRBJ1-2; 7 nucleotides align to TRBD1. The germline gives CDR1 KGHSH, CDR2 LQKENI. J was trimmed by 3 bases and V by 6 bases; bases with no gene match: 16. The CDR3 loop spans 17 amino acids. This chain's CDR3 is CASSARDSSWGDYGYTF. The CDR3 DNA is TGTGCCAGCTCGGCCAGGGACAGTTCCTGGGGGGACTATGGCTACACCTTC. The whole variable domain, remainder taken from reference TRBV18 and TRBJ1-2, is NAGVMQNPRHLVRRRGQEARLRCSPMKGHSHVYWYRQLPEEGLKFMVYLQKENIIDESGMPKERFSAEFPKEGPSILRIQQVVRGDSAAYFCASSARDSSWGDYGYTFGSGTRLTVV.

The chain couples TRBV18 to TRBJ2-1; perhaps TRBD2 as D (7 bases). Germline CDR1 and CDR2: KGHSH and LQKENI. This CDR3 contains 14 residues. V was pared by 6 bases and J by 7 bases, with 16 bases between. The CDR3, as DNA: TGTGCCAGCTCCCTGAGGGGGGGGCGGAATGAGCAGTTCTTC. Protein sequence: CASSLRGGRNEQFF.

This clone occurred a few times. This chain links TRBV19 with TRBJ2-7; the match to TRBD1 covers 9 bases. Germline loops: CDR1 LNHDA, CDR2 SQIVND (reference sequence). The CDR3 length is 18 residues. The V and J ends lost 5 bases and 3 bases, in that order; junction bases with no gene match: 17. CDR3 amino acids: CASSPRGATGGNLYEQYF. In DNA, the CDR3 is TGTGCCAGTAGTCCTAGGGGGGCTACAGGGGGCAATCTCTACGAGCAGTACTTC. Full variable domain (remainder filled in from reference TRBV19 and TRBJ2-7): DGGITQSPKYLFRKEGQNVTLSCEQNLNHDAMYWYRQDPGQGLRLIYYSQIVNDFQKGDIAEGYSVSREKKESFPLTVTSAQKNPTAFYLCASSPRGATGGNLYEQYFGPGTRLTVT.

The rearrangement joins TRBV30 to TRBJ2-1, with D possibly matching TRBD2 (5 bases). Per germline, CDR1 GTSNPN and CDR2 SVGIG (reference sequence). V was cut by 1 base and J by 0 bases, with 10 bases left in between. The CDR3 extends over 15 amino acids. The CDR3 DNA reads TGTGCCTGGAGTGGCACTAGGAGCTCCTACAATGAGCAGTTCTTC. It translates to CAWSGTRSSYNEQFF.

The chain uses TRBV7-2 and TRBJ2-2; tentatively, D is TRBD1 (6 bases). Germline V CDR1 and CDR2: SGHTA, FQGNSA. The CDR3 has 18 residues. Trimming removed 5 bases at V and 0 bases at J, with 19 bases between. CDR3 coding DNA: TGTGCCAGCAGCCCCTACCCAGGGGCAAACGCGAACACCGGGGAGCTGTTTTTT. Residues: CASSPYPGANANTGELFF.

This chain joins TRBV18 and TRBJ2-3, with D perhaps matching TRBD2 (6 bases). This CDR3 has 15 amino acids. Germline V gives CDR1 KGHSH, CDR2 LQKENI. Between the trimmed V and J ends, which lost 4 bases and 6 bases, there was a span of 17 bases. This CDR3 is CASSLSPGSADTQYF. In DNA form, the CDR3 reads TGTGCCAGCTCACTTTCCCCCGGGAGCGCGGATACGCAGTATTTT.

CDR3 sequence (DNA): TGTGCCTGGAGTGTACTCGGGAGGGCCTCTCGGACCGGGGAGCTGTTTTTT. Amino acid sequence: CAWSVLGRASRTGELFF. This sequence joins TRBV30 and TRBJ2-2; 8 bases align to TRBD2. The CDR3 totals 17 residues. The V and J ends lost 0 bases and 5 bases, in that order; junction bases with no gene match: 11. The V gene's germline CDR1 is GTSNPN and CDR2 SVGIG (reference sequence).

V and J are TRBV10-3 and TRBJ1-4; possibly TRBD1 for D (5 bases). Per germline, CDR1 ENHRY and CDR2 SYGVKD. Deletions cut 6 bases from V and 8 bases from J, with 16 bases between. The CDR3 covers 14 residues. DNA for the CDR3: TGTGCCATCAGCTTGGCAGGGAAAGGAGAAAAACTGTTTTTT. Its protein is CAISLAGKGEKLFF.

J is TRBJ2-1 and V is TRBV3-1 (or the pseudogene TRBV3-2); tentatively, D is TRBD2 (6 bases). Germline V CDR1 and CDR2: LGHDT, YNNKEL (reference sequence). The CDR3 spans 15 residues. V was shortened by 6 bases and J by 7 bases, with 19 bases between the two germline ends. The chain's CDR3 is CASSRLGGAGNEQFF. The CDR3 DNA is TGTGCCAGCAGTCGACTAGGCGGCGCAGGGAATGAGCAGTTCTTC.